Listed here is a single TCR beta chain. Its antigen is currently unknown. The sample originates from a study of identical twins. Study observations and caveats: One should note that invariant MAIT and iNKT cells could partly confound zero-insertion analyses. These conclusions were based on statistical analysis (cross-sectional, not following the same donors).

This CDR3 is built from 14 residues. From germline, CDR1 is SGDLS and CDR2 YYNGEE. V was pared by 0 bases and J by 8 bases, with 11 bases between. TCRdb passed the 5' RACE reads through MiXCR, listing each CDR3 protein once. The data show some 1,700,000 distinct CDR3 sequences, with about 30% seen just once and over 0.25% held by the top ten. With no exceptions, donors were healthy Caucasians. The specimen sequenced was cord blood. The sequence was collected from a newborn girl in good health. This chain joins TRBV9 and TRBJ1-4; a possible D gene is TRBD1 (6 bases). As DNA, the CDR3 is TGTGCCAGCAGCGTAGCGGCAGGGGTGGAAAAACTGTTTTTT. Protein product: CASSVAAGVEKLFF.